Each of the 9 T cell receptor delta chains below was sequenced from the same sample in a study of gamma-delta T cells after stem cell transplantation. TCRdb re-called clones from the RT-PCR reads via CATT. Here the sample spans over a thousand delta-chain clones, about 2.5% being singletons. Material: gamma-delta T cells. The origin of the receptors is a human donor. It is not recorded whose cells these are; they may come from a transplant donor.

This chain joins TRDV2 and TRDJ1, with 11 bases identical to TRDD3. CDR1 and CDR2 from the germline V gene are GEAIGNYY and EKD. V was clipped by 4 bases and J by 2 bases; unmatched bases: 11. The CDR3 totals 17 residues. CDR3 coding DNA: TGTGCCTGTGAACTTTTGGGGGATACGCGAGGGACCGATAAACTCATCTTT. It is translated as CACELLGDTRGTDKLIF.

This clone came up a few times. A far more abundant clone sits one base away, making this likely a read error. This chain uses TRDV2 with TRDJ1, with 12 bases aligning to TRDD3. The CDR3 is made up of 21 amino acids. The J segment lost 0 bases and the V segment lost 0 bases, leaving 16 bases of the junction unmatched. Germline CDR1 is GEAIGNYY and CDR2 is EKD. CDR3 protein: CACDTVGTGGYTRGYTDKLIF. The CDR3 DNA follows: TGTGCCTGTGACACCGTCGGTACTGGGGGATACACTAGGGGGTACACCGATAAACTCATCTTT.

In this sample, this clone is medium-sized. The chain joins TRDV2 to TRDJ1, with 12 positions matching TRDD3. This CDR3 is built from 18 residues. Per germline, CDR1 GEAIGNYY and CDR2 EKD. Germline trimming cut 3 bases from V and 3 bases from J; bases unmatched to any gene: 13. CDR3 nucleotides: TGTGCCTGTGACGCCCTACTGGGGGATACAGGAGCCTCCGATAAACTCATCTTT. Encoded protein: CACDALLGDTGASDKLIF.

The V call is TRDV2, the J call TRDJ1; 9 bases fit TRDD3. The CDR3 runs 20 residues. CDR1 is GEAIGNYY, CDR2 EKD, per germline. Losses at the gene ends were 0 bases for V and 2 bases for J; bases not matched to a gene: 18. The CDR3 loop is CACDTIPNSGDTRGTDKLIF. DNA for the CDR3: TGTGCCTGTGACACCATTCCTAACTCCGGGGATACGCGAGGGACCGATAAACTCATCTTT.

To note about this clone: For this DNA, TCRdb reports the protein of a much larger clone, which diverges at residue 15, most likely from a read error; the protein presented here is translated directly from the DNA. The chain combines TRDV2 with TRDJ1, with 13 bases fitting TRDD3. The germline gives CDR1 GEAIGNYY, CDR2 EKD. The CDR3 runs 16 residues. CDR3 protein: CACDSVLGDTRVELTF. CDR3 bases: TGTGCCTGTGACTCCGTACTGGGGGATACGCGAGTGGAACTCACCTTT.

With regard to this clone: The mismatch at residue 16 between this DNA's translation and the TCRdb protein of a much larger clone likely reflects a read error; the protein shown is translated from the DNA. The rearrangement joins TRDV2 to TRDJ1, with TRDD3 identical over 11 bases. This CDR3 is built from 18 residues. Germline CDR1 reads GEAIGNYY; CDR2 reads EKD. CDR3 coding DNA: TGTGCCTGTGATCCGGTTAGAATGGGGGATACGTACACCGATAAATTCATCTTT. It is translated as CACDPVRMGDTYTDKFIF.

As regards this clone: A read error is the likely source, as a far larger clone sits one nucleotide away. Other DNA variants within this sample encode the same CDR3. The chain joins TRDV2 to TRDJ1, with 11 nucleotides matching TRDD3. CDR1 and CDR2 (germline): GEAIGNYY, EKD. CDR3 size: 15 residues. After removal of 3 bases from V and 5 bases from J, the junction contained 7 bases not matched to a gene. The chain's CDR3 is CACDALGDTRDKLIF. CDR3 nucleotide sequence: TGTGCCTGTGACGCTTTGGGGGATACGAGGGATAAACTCATCTTT.

This clone counts as medium-sized. Distinct nucleotide sequences in the sample also encode this CDR3. CDR3: CACEKLGDTSRTSKLIF. Here the CDR3 DNA reads TGTGCCTGTGAAAAACTGGGGGATACGAGCCGGACCTCAAAACTCATCTTT. V usage is TRDV2 and J usage is TRDJ1; TRDD3 agrees at 13 bases. The CDR3 is 17 residues long. Germline V lookup: CDR1 GEAIGNYY, CDR2 EKD. The V and J ends lost 4 bases and 8 bases, in that order; junction bases with no gene match: 15.

This clone turned up a few times. J is TRDJ1 and V is TRDV2; 12 bases match TRDD3. The CDR3 runs 19 residues. The ends lost 3 bases at V and 0 bases at J; junction bases unmatched: 13. Germline V CDR1 and CDR2: GEAIGNYY, EKD. DNA for the CDR3: TGTGCCTGTGACCCCGTACTGGGGGATACCTTCACGTACACCGATAAACTCATCTTT. This translates into CACDPVLGDTFTYTDKLIF.